Following are 19 T cell receptor beta chains from one sample sequenced in a study of cytomegalovirus exposure and HLA in healthy donors. The PCR ran on 60 Vbeta and 13 Jbeta primers. TCRdb's table, derived via immunoSEQ multiplex PCR, lists solely in-frame clones and lacks some. Listed are about 38,000 clones; about 9.2% falls within the top ten. The sequenced material came from PBMCs. These receptors all stem from a man aged 35 to 55 in good health and CMV-seropositive.

The chain recombines TRBV4-1 with TRBJ2-1; no reliable D call. Trimming shortened V by 0 bases and J by 2 bases, and 11 bases separated the two germline ends. The CDR3 is 16 residues long. Germline V lookup: CDR1 MGHRA, CDR2 YSYEKL. CDR3 bases: TGCGCCAGCAGCCAAGAAGGAGTTTACACCTACAATGAGCAGTTCTTC. It translates to CASSQEGVYTYNEQFF.

This chain joins TRBV5-1 and TRBJ1-1; no clear D gene. Looked up from germline, CDR1 is SGHRS and CDR2 is YFSETQ. V was shortened by 3 bases and J by 1 base, with 13 bases between the two germline ends. CDR3 length equals 15 residues. The DNA of the CDR3 is TGCGCCAGCAGCTCCCAATCGGGTACGAACACTGAAGCTTTCTTT. Translation: CASSSQSGTNTEAFF.

The V call is TRBV11-2, the J call TRBJ2-7, with 11 bases aligning to TRBD1. The V segment lost 4 bases and the J segment 6 bases; nucleotides outside the gene matches: 5. Germline CDR1 and CDR2: SGHAT and FQNNGV. This CDR3 has 14 residues. CDR3 loop: CASSSSGTGGEQYF. The DNA for the CDR3 is TGTGCCAGCAGCTCCTCCGGGACAGGGGGCGAGCAGTACTTC.

CDR3 protein: CASSKGQAGYGYTF. The CDR3 DNA is TGTGCCAGCAGTAAAGGACAGGCGGGGTATGGCTACACCTTC. The genes are TRBV6-6 and TRBJ1-2, with 7 bases identical to TRBD1. Germline lookup yields CDR1 MNHNY and CDR2 SVGAGI (reference sequence). The length of the CDR3 is 14 residues. V trimming: 5 bases; J trimming: 5 bases; junction bases outside the gene matches: 8.

This rearrangement joins TRBV2 to TRBJ2-5; TRBD1 matches at 7 bases. The germline V gene has CDR1 SNHLY and CDR2 FYNNEI. This CDR3 spans 12 amino acids. J lost 5 bases, V lost 7 bases, and 4 bases had no gene match. CDR3 loop: CASKGAPETQYF. The CDR3 coding sequence is TGTGCCAGCAAGGGGGCGCCGGAGACCCAGTACTTC.

The chain recombines TRBV11-3 with TRBJ2-6, with 8 nucleotides matching TRBD1. The CDR3 length is 19 residues. The J segment lost 1 base and the V segment lost 6 bases, leaving 14 bases of the junction unmatched. CDR1 is SGHNT, CDR2 YENEEA, per germline. The DNA for the CDR3 is TGTGCCAGCAGTCGGCCCCCGGGACAGGTTCTTTCTGGGGCCAACGTCCTGACTTTC. This gives the protein CASSRPPGQVLSGANVLTF. The whole variable domain, filled in from reference TRBV11-3 and TRBJ2-6, reads EAGVVQSPRYKIIEKKQPVAFWCNPISGHNTLYWYLQNLGQGPELLIRYENEEAVDDSQLPKDRFSAERLKGVDSTLKIQPAELGDSAVYLCASSRPPGQVLSGANVLTFGAGSRLTVL.

The CDR3 here is CASSTGLAGSYEQYF. The CDR3 bases are TGTGCCAGCAGCACGGGACTAGCGGGAAGCTACGAGCAGTACTTC. This chain connects TRBV5-4 to TRBJ2-7; 13 bases align to TRBD2. Germline lookup yields CDR1 SGHNT and CDR2 YYREEE (reference sequence). The CDR3 sequence is 15 residues long. Trimming at V came to 4 bases and at J to 3 bases, leaving 4 bases not matched to a gene.

This chain links TRBV7-8 with TRBJ1-1; the D gene is possibly TRBD1 (5 bases). The CDR3 has 13 amino acids. Looked up from germline, CDR1 is SGHVS and CDR2 is FQNEAQ. Trimming cost V 5 bases and J 1 base, with 8 bases left between them. CDR3 sequence: CASSTQGNTEAFF. The CDR3 DNA sequence: TGTGCCAGCAGCACCCAGGGGAACACTGAAGCTTTCTTT.

The chain couples TRBV7-3 to TRBJ2-1, with 7 bases that match TRBD1. The germline CDR1 and CDR2 sequences are SGHTA and FQGTGA. With 5 bases clipped from V and 0 bases from J, the junction kept 4 bases outside the gene matches. The CDR3 has 15 residues. CDR3 bases: TGTGCCAGCAGCGAACGACAGGGCTCCTACAATGAGCAGTTCTTC. This codes for CASSERQGSYNEQFF.

The chain combines TRBV5-4 with TRBJ2-2; 10 positions agree with TRBD2. Per the germline V gene, CDR1 is SGHNT and CDR2 is YYREEE (reference sequence). Trimming cost V 4 bases and J 1 base; bases outside gene matches: 1. This CDR3 is 15 amino acids long. CDR3 sequence: CASSPSGGNTGELFF. CDR3 DNA: TGTGCCAGCAGCCCTAGCGGGGGGAACACCGGGGAGCTGTTTTTT.

CDR3 DNA sequence: TGTGCCAGCAGTGGGGCCGGGACAGGGGGCGGCAATCAGCCCCAGCATTTT. Its translation: CASSGAGTGGGNQPQHF. This chain links TRBV25-1 with TRBJ1-5; TRBD1 matches at 12 bases. The germline V gene encodes CDR1 MGHDK and CDR2 SYGVNS. The CDR3 loop spans 17 amino acids. The V and J ends lost 4 bases and 2 bases, in that order; junction bases with no gene match: 6. Full variable domain (outside the CDR3, taken from reference TRBV25-1 and TRBJ1-5): EADIYQTPRYLVIGTGKKITLECSQTMGHDKMYWYQQDPGMELHLIHYSYGVNSTEKGDLSSESTVSRIRTEHFPLTLESARPSHTSQYLCASSGAGTGGGNQPQHFGDGTRLSIL.

A word on this clone: At the DNA level, this CDR3 is encoded by other sequences in the same sample as well. The V gene is TRBV10-2, the J gene TRBJ2-3; a possible D gene is TRBD2 (5 bases). There are 13 residues in the CDR3. Looked up from germline, CDR1 is WSHSY and CDR2 is SAAADI. V dropped 4 bases and J dropped 8 bases, with 13 bases sitting between them. CDR3 sequence (DNA): TGCGCCAGCAGTGCTGGCGGGCTGGGTACGCAGTATTTT. This encodes CASSAGGLGTQYF.

The chain links TRBV7-9 to TRBJ1-2, with no clear D. Trimming shortened V by 3 bases and J by 7 bases, and 18 bases separated the two germline ends. CDR1 is SEHNR and CDR2 is FQNEAQ in the germline V gene (reference sequence). The CDR3 contains 15 residues. The CDR3: CASSLIGVALGGYTF. DNA for the CDR3: TGTGCCAGCAGCTTGATCGGGGTAGCGTTGGGTGGCTACACCTTC.

Regarding this clone: The sample contains more than one DNA sequence encoding this CDR3. The chain uses TRBV11-2 and TRBJ2-7, with 7 bases that match TRBD2. The germline gives CDR1 SGHAT, CDR2 FQNNGV. This CDR3 is 15 amino acids long. V lost 0 bases and J lost 3; bases outside the gene matches: 5. DNA for the CDR3: TGTGCCAGCAGCTTAGATCCGGGGGGTATCTACGAGCAGTACTTC. Amino acids: CASSLDPGGIYEQYF.

V gene TRBV5-1 combines with J gene TRBJ2-3; TRBD2 is a possible D gene (5 bases). Germline assignment: CDR1 SGHRS and CDR2 YFSETQ. This CDR3 is 15 amino acids long. V was shortened by 4 bases and J by 0 bases, with 12 bases between the two germline ends. The CDR3, as DNA: TGCGCCAGCAGCCCCGGAGGTGGGAGCACAGATACGCAGTATTTT. This sequence encodes CASSPGGGSTDTQYF.

The CDR3, as DNA: TGTGCCAGCAGCGTCGACATCGCCGAGCAGTACTTC. Protein: CASSVDIAEQYF. The chain employs TRBV5-4 and TRBJ2-7, with D unresolved. This CDR3 comprises 12 residues. Germline assignment: CDR1 SGHNT and CDR2 YYREEE (reference sequence). Deletions cut 4 bases from V and 6 bases from J, with 11 bases between.

The V and J genes are TRBV30 and TRBJ1-5; D is ambiguous. Germline-derived CDR1 and CDR2 are GTSNPN and SVGIG (reference sequence). Between the trimmed V and J ends, which lost 3 bases and 9 bases, there was a span of 12 bases. The CDR3 has 12 residues. CDR3 sequence: CAWSQPGGPQHF. The DNA of the CDR3 is TGTGCCTGGAGCCAGCCTGGCGGGCCCCAGCATTTT.

The rearrangement uses TRBV6-5 and TRBJ1-4; a weak D match, TRBD1 (6 bases). Germline V gene data show CDR1 as MNHEY and CDR2 as SVGAGI. CDR3 length equals 14 residues. Trimming cost V 4 bases and J 7 bases, with 13 bases left between them. The DNA for the CDR3 is TGTGCCAGCAGTTCCACAGGGTCTGGTGAAAAACTGTTTTTT. This gives the protein CASSSTGSGEKLFF.

As to this clone: The same CDR3 can be traced to other DNA sequences in this sample. V gene TRBV11-2 combines with J gene TRBJ2-1; possible D gene TRBD2, 6 bases. CDR1 and CDR2 (germline): SGHAT, FQNNGV. The V end was cut by 5 bases, the J end by 6 bases, with 8 bases between. The CDR3 spans 12 residues. This chain's CDR3 is CASSQEGNEQFF. In DNA, the CDR3 is TGTGCCAGCAGCCAGGAGGGCAATGAGCAGTTCTTC.